The 19 T cell receptor beta chains below were found in one sample sequenced in a study of sequential checkpoint blockade in melanoma. The treatment denotes: randomized to nivolumab then ipilimumab (arm A) or the reverse (arm B). The repertoire was sequenced with immunoSEQ multiplex PCR; TCRdb's copy has only in-frame clones and lacks some. The repertoire holds approximately 28,000 clones, with 83% as singletons. Material: CD8+ T cells sorted from blood (inferred from file names), obtained from a patient given nivolumab and ipilimumab in sequence. These receptor sequences come from a human donor with melanoma.

The chain uses TRBV4-2 and TRBJ2-1; 9 bases align to TRBD1. Trimming at V came to 0 bases and at J to 1 base, leaving 1 base not matched to a gene. Per germline, CDR1 LGHNA and CDR2 YNFKEQ. The length of the CDR3 is 16 residues. The CDR3 reads CASSQDGTGSYNEQFF. The CDR3 region has the DNA TGTGCCAGCAGCCAAGATGGGACAGGGTCCTACAATGAGCAGTTCTTC.

The chain couples TRBV4-3 to TRBJ1-2, with 9 nucleotides matching TRBD1. V was pared by 2 bases and J by 8 bases, with 6 bases of the junction left unmatched. The CDR3 runs to 14 residues. CDR1 and CDR2 (germline): LGHNA, YSLEER. The chain's CDR3 is CASSQPGTGYGYTF. The CDR3 nucleotides are TGCGCCAGCAGCCAACCCGGGACAGGGTACGGCTACACCTTC.

This sequence joins TRBV6-6 and TRBJ1-4; D gene ambiguous. This CDR3 comprises 14 residues. Germline CDR1 and CDR2: MNHNY and SVGAGI (reference sequence). V gave up 6 bases and J gave up 2 bases, with 10 bases separating them. This CDR3 reads CASRRPGTNEKLFF. CDR3 coding DNA: TGTGCCAGCAGACGCCCGGGGACTAATGAAAAACTGTTTTTT.

The gene calls are TRBV7-9 and TRBJ1-2; TRBD1 matches 11 bases. The V gene end was trimmed by 5 bases and the J gene end by 8 bases; junction bases not matched to a gene: 13. The CDR3 has 16 residues. Germline CDR1 is SEHNR and CDR2 is FQNEAQ (reference sequence). The CDR3 DNA sequence: TGTGCCAGCAGCCCTGGGACAGGGGGTGCATTGTTGGGCTACACCTTC. Translating gives CASSPGTGGALLGYTF.

This clone was found a few times. The rearrangement links TRBV27 to TRBJ2-7; possible D gene TRBD2, 7 bases. The CDR3 is made up of 13 amino acids. From germline, CDR1 is MNHEY and CDR2 SMNVEV (reference sequence). Trimming pared 7 bases from V and 3 bases from J, leaving 13 bases between. In DNA form, the CDR3 reads TGTGCCAGCACCCGAGGGGGGGGCTACGAGCAGTACTTC. It encodes CASTRGGGYEQYF.

The chain uses TRBV5-4 and TRBJ2-1; the D gene is possibly TRBD2 (5 bases). From germline, CDR1 is SGHNT and CDR2 YYREEE (reference sequence). CDR3 length: 13 amino acids. V was pared by 5 bases and J by 7 bases, with 13 bases between. CDR3 sequence: CASSSGLVNEQFF. DNA of the CDR3: TGTGCCAGCAGTAGTGGACTGGTTAATGAGCAGTTCTTC.

This chain joins TRBV7-2 and TRBJ2-3, with D perhaps matching TRBD2 (6 bases). Between the trimmed V and J ends, which lost 0 bases and 4 bases, there was a span of 11 bases. CDR3 size: 15 residues. Germline lookup yields CDR1 SGHTA and CDR2 FQGNSA. CDR3 sequence: CASSLAEGGPDTQYF. The CDR3 DNA is TGTGCCAGCAGCTTAGCGGAGGGAGGTCCAGATACGCAGTATTTT.

This chain links TRBV28 with TRBJ2-3, with TRBD2 matching 7 bases. Germline V CDR1 and CDR2: MDHEN, SYDVKM. With 1 base clipped from V and 2 bases from J, the junction kept 3 bases outside the gene matches. The CDR3 loop spans 15 amino acids. CDR3 sequence (DNA): TGTGCCAGCAGTTTATTGGGGGGGAACACAGATACGCAGTATTTT. This translates into CASSLLGGNTDTQYF. Drawing the rest from reference TRBV28 and TRBJ2-3, the complete variable domain is DVKVTQSSRYLVKRTGEKVFLECVQDMDHENMFWYRQDPGLGLRLIYFSYDVKMKEKGDIPEGYSVSREKKERFSLILESASTNQTSMYLCASSLLGGNTDTQYFGPGTRLTVL.

This chain uses TRBV28 with TRBJ1-2; weak D call: TRBD1 (5 bases). The germline V gene encodes CDR1 MDHEN and CDR2 SYDVKM. This CDR3 comprises 13 residues. Trimming took off 3 bases at V and 7 bases at J, with 12 bases between the two ends. CDR3 residues: CASSFTGGGGYTF. CDR3 bases: TGTGCCAGCAGTTTTACCGGGGGTGGTGGCTACACCTTC.

The rearrangement joins TRBV7-9 to TRBJ2-3, with unresolved D. The CDR3 runs 11 residues. Trimming pared 3 bases from V and 6 bases from J, leaving 4 bases between. Germline CDR1 reads SEHNR; CDR2 reads FQNEAQ (reference sequence). The CDR3 nucleotides are TGTGCCAGCAGCTTCCGGGATACGCAGTATTTT. Amino acids: CASSFRDTQYF.

V usage is TRBV27 and J usage is TRBJ2-2, with D possibly matching TRBD1 (6 bases). CDR1 is MNHEY, CDR2 SMNVEV, per germline (reference sequence). V was cut by 6 bases and J by 0 bases, with 11 bases left in between. This CDR3 is built from 15 residues. In DNA form, the CDR3 reads TGTGCCAGCAGACACGGACAGACGAACACCGGGGAGCTGTTTTTT. Its translation: CASRHGQTNTGELFF.

CDR3 amino acids: CASSPDGTGPNTGELFF. CDR3 bases: TGTGCCAGCAGTCCCGACGGGACAGGGCCGAACACCGGGGAGCTGTTTTTT. This rearrangement joins TRBV2 to TRBJ2-2; 9 bases align to TRBD1. CDR3 size: 17 residues. Trimming took 5 bases from V and 0 from J; bases not matched to a gene: 7. From germline, CDR1 is SNHLY and CDR2 FYNNEI.

The chain joins TRBV18 to TRBJ2-7; perhaps TRBD1 as D (6 bases). This CDR3 contains 16 residues. The V end lost 2 bases, the J end lost 3 bases, and 17 bases lay between the germline ends. CDR1 KGHSH and CDR2 LQKENI come from the germline V gene. Here the CDR3 reads CASSPVVRQDLYEQYF. CDR3 bases: TGTGCCAGCTCACCAGTCGTTAGACAGGACCTCTACGAGCAGTACTTC.

This clone was observed a single time. The chain has TRBV5-1 and TRBJ1-1; perhaps TRBD1 as D (5 bases). V lost 0 bases to trimming and J lost 0 bases, with 12 bases between them. Germline values: CDR1 SGHRS, CDR2 YFSETQ. This CDR3 has 16 amino acids. The CDR3 sequence: CASSLAGTPMNTEAFF. For the CDR3, the DNA is TGCGCCAGCAGCTTGGCCGGGACTCCCATGAACACTGAAGCTTTCTTT.

This clone was picked up a small number of times. V is TRBV4-1 and J is TRBJ2-1; tentatively, D is TRBD1 (5 bases). Trimming shortened V by 0 bases and J by 4 bases, and 10 bases separated the two germline ends. The CDR3 is 15 amino acids. CDR1 is MGHRA and CDR2 is YSYEKL in the germline V gene. CDR3 in amino acids: CASSQDGNRYNEQFF. In DNA form, the CDR3 reads TGCGCCAGCAGCCAAGATGGGAACAGGTACAATGAGCAGTTCTTC.

Details on this clone: One end of the junction does not line up with germline, which may come from a read error. The chain carries TRBV19 and TRBJ2-1; 12 bases are a match to TRBD2. This CDR3 is built from 13 residues. Germline CDR1 is LNHDA and CDR2 is SQIVND (reference sequence). CDR3 nucleotides: TGTGCCAGCAGTACTAGCGGGAGGAATGAGCAGTTCTTC. Translated, it gives CASSTSGRNEQFF.

The chain has TRBV6-5 and TRBJ2-7; the D is unclear. The CDR3 runs 14 residues. Per the germline V gene, CDR1 is MNHEY and CDR2 is SVGAGI. The ends were cut back, 5 bases at V and 2 bases at J, with 13 bases in the middle. The CDR3 is CASSPPDIPYEQYF. CDR3 nucleotide sequence: TGTGCCAGCAGTCCACCTGACATTCCCTACGAGCAGTACTTC.

This clone has more than one count but fewer than ten. The chain has TRBV7-2 and TRBJ2-1; 7 bases are shared with TRBD2. There are 15 residues in the CDR3. The junction had 4 bases not matched to a gene; V was cut back by 3 bases and J by 2 bases. The germline V gene has CDR1 SGHTA and CDR2 FQGNSA. CDR3 loop: CASSLRGNAYNEQFF. The CDR3, as DNA: TGTGCCAGCAGCTTGCGGGGGAACGCCTACAATGAGCAGTTCTTC. The entire variable domain, with the rest obtained from reference TRBV7-2 and TRBJ2-1, is as follows: GAGVSQSPSNKVTEKGKDVELRCDPISGHTALYWYRQSLGQGLEFLIYFQGNSAPDKSGLPSDRFSAERTGGSVSTLTIQRTQQEDSAVYLCASSLRGNAYNEQFFGPGTRLTVL.

The V gene is TRBV6-6, the J gene TRBJ2-5, with D possibly matching TRBD1 (6 bases). With 7 bases removed from V and 7 bases from J, the gap between germline ends came to 25 bases. The V gene's germline CDR1 is MNHNY and CDR2 SVGAGI (reference sequence). CDR3 size: 16 residues. This CDR3 reads CASTPLLDRTDLTQYF. CDR3 in DNA: TGTGCCAGCACACCCCTCCTCGACAGGACCGACTTGACCCAGTACTTC.